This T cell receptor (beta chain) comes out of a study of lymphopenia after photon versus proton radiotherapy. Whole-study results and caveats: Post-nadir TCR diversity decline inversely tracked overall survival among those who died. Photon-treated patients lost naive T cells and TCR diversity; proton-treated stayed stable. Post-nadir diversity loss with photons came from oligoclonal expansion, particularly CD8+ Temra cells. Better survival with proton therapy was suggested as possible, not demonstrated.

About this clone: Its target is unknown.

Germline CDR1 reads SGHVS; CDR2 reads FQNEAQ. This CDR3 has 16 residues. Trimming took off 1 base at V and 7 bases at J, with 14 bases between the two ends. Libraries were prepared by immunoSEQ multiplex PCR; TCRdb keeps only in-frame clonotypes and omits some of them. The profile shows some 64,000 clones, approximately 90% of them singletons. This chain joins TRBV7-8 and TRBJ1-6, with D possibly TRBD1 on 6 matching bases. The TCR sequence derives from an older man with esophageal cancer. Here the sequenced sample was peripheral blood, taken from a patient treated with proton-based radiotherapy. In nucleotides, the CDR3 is TGTGCCAGCAGCTTAGATACAGGGCGGAAAAATTCACCCCTCCACTTT. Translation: CASSLDTGRKNSPLHF.